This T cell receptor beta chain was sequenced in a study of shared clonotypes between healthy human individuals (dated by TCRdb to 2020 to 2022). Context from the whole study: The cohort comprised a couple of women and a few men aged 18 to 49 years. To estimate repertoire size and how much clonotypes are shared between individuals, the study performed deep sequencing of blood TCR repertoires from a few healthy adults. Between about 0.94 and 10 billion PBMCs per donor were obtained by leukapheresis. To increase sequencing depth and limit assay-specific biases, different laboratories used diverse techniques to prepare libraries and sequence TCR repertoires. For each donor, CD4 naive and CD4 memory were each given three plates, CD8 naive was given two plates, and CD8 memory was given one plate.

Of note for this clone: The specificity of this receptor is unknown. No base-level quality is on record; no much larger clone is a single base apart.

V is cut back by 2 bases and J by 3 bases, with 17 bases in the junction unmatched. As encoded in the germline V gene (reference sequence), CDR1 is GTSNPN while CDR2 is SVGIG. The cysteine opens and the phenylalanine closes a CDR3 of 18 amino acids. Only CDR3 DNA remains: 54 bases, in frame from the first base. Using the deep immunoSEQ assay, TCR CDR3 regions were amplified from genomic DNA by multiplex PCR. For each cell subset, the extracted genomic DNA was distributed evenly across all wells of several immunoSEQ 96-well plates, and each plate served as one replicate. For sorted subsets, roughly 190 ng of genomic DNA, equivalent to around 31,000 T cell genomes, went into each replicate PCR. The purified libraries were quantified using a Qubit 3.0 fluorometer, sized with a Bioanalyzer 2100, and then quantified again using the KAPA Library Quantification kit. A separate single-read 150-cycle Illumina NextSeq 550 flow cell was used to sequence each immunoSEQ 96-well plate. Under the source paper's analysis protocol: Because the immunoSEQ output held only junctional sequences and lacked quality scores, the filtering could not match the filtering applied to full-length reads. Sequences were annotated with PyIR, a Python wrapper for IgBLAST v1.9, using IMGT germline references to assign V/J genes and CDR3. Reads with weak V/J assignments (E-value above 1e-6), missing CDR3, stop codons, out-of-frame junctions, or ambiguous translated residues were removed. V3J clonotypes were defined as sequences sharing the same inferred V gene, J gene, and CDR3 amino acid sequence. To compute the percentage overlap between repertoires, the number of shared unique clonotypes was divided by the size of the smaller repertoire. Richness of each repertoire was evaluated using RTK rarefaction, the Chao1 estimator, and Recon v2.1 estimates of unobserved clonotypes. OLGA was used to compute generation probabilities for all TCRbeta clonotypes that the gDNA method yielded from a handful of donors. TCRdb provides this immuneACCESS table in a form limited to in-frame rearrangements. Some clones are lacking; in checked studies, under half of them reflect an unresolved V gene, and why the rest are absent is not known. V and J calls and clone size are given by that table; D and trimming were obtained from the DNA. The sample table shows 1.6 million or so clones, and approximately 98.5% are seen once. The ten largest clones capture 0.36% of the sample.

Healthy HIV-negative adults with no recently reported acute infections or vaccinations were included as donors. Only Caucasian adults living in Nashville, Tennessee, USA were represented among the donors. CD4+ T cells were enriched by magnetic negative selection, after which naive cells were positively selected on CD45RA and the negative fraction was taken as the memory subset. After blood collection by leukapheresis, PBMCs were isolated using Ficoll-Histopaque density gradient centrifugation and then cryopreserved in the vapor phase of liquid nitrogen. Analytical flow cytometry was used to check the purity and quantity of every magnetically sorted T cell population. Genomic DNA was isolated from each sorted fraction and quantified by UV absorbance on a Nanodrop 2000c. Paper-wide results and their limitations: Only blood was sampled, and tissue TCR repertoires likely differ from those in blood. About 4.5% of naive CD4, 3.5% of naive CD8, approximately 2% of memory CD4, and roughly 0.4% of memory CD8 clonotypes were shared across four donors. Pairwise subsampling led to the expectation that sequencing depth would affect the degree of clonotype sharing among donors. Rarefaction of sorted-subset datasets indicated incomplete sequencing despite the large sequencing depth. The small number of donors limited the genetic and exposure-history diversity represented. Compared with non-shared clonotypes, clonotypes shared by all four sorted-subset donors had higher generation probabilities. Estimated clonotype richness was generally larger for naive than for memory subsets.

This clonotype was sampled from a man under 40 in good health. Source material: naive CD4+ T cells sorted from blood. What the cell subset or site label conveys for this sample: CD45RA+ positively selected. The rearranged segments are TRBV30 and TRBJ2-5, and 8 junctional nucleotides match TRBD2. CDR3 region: CAWSTNGRAGIAEETQYF. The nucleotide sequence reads TGTGCCTGGAGTACTAACGGGAGGGCCGGTATAGCAGAAGAGACCCAGTACTTC.